This TCR beta chain was sequenced for a study of PD-1 blockade in mismatch repair-deficient tumors. Assay used: immunoSEQ multiplex PCR; TCRdb lists only in-frame clones, some missing. The repertoire holds 65,000 to 80,000 clones, with 60% to 80% as singletons. The sample consisted of peripheral blood, taken 2 weeks after starting pembrolizumab. This TCR derives from an adult with mismatch repair-deficient cancer.

This chain's CDR3 is CATVGGGYGYTF. The CDR3 region has the DNA TGTGCCACAGTGGGGGGGGGCTATGGCTACACCTTC. V gene TRBV25-1 combines with J gene TRBJ1-2; D possibly corresponds to TRBD1 (5 bases). V dropped 10 bases and J dropped 4 bases, with 13 bases sitting between them. CDR1 MGHDK and CDR2 SYGVNS come from the germline V gene. The CDR3 sequence is 12 residues long.